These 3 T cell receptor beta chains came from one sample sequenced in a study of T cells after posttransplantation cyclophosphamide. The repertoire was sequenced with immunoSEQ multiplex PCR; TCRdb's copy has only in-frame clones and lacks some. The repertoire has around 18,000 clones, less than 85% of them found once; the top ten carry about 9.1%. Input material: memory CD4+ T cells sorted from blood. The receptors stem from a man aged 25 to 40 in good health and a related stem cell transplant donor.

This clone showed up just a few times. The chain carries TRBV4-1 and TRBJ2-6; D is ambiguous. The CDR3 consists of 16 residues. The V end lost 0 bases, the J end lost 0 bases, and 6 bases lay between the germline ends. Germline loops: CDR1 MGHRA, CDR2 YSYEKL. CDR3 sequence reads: CASSQEKHSGANVLTF. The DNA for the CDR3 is TGCGCCAGCAGCCAAGAGAAGCACTCTGGGGCCAACGTCCTGACTTTC.

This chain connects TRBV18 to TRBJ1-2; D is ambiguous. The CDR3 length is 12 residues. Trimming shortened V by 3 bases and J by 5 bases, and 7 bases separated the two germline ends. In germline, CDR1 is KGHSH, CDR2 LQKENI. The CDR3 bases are TGTGCCAGCTCACCGTCGGTATATGGCTACACCTTC. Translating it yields CASSPSVYGYTF.

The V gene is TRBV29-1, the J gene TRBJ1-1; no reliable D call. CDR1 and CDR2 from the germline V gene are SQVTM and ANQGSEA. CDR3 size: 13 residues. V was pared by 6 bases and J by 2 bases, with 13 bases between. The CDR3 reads CSVALTPNTEAFF. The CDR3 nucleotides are TGCAGCGTAGCTCTGACACCTAACACTGAAGCTTTCTTT. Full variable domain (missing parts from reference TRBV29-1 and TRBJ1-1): SAVISQKPSRDICQRGTSLTIQCQVDSQVTMMFWYRQQPGQSLTLIATANQGSEATYESGFVIDKFPISRPNLTFSTLTVSNMSPEDSSIYLCSVALTPNTEAFFGQGTRLTVV.